This is a list of T cell receptor beta chains from one sample in a study of blood T cell repertoires in COVID-19. Assay: immunoSEQ multiplex PCR; the TCRdb copy retains only in-frame clones and omits some. The table has a few hundred thousand clones, around 84% seen once; the top ten hold about 13%. The sequenced sample consisted of peripheral blood. These receptor sequences come from a human donor in a cohort sampled during active COVID-19. Both conserved end residues are part of each CDR3. The D gene is left open where the match is weak. Rows may omit the clone size; those that give it use once, few, many or a size class.

D	size	J	V	DNA	CDR3
-	-	TRBJ1-1	TRBV24-1	TGTGCCACCAGTGGACATGGGGGGACTGAAGCTTTCTTT	CATSGHGGTEAFF
TRBD1	-	TRBJ2-7	TRBV7-2	TGTGCCAGCAGCCCACGGACAGGGGGCACCTACGAGCAGTACTTC	CASSPRTGGTYEQYF
-	-	TRBJ1-5	TRBV28	TGTGCCAGCAGGACATTTTTAAATCAGCCCCAGCATTTT	CASRTFLNQPQHF
TRBD1	-	TRBJ1-5	TRBV6-5	TGTGCCACTAGAACAGGGGTTTCCAATCAGCCCCAGCATTTT	CATRTGVSNQPQHF
TRBD1	few	TRBJ1-2	TRBV3-1/TRBV3-2	TGTGCCAGCAGCCTGCCGGGACAGGGGGCGCGTGGCTACACCTTC	CASSLPGQGARGYTF
TRBD2	-	TRBJ2-5	TRBV9	TGTGCCAGCGGCGGGAGAAGTGGGGAGACCCAGTACTTC	CASGGRSGETQYF
-	many	TRBJ1-5	TRBV28	TGTGCCAGCAGTTTAATGGGGGGGGCGGGAAATCAGCCCCAGCATTTT	CASSLMGGAGNQPQHF
TRBD1	-	TRBJ1-5	TRBV6-4	TGTGCCAGCAGAATGGACAGGGGGCTACCAAGTTCGTGTCAGCCCCAGCATTTT	CASRMDRGLPSSCQPQHF
-	-	TRBJ1-2	TRBV14	TGTGCCAGCAGCCCGGACGGCAGGGTTGGCGGCTACACCTTC	CASSPDGRVGGYTF
TRBD1	few	TRBJ1-1	TRBV13	TGTGCCAGCGTAGGGACAGGGAGGGCTGAAGCTTTCTTT	CASVGTGRAEAFF
TRBD2	-	TRBJ2-1	TRBV5-1	TGCGCCAGCGCTAGGACTAGCGGGAGGGCCGAAGGCAATGAGCAGTTCTTC	CASARTSGRAEGNEQFF
TRBD1	-	TRBJ1-4	TRBV5-1	TGCGCCAGCAGCCCGACAGGGTGGGCAACTAATGAAAAACTGTTTTTT	CASSPTGWATNEKLFF
TRBD1	-	TRBJ2-5	TRBV18	TGTGCCAGCTCACCGGGACAGGGGGCGGGAGAGACCCAGTACTTC	CASSPGQGAGETQYF
-	-	TRBJ2-3	TRBV28	TGTGCCAGCATTTCTGCAGATACGCAGTATTTT	CASISADTQYF
TRBD2	-	TRBJ2-5	TRBV24-1	TGTGCCACCAGTGACCCAGGCAGCGGGAGTGACCTAGAGACCCAGTACTTC	CATSDPGSGSDLETQYF
-	-	TRBJ2-7	TRBV7-2	TGTGCCAGCAGCTCTCGCGCGGGATACGGCTACGAGCAGTACTTC	CASSSRAGYGYEQYF
TRBD1	-	TRBJ2-5	TRBV29-1	TGCAGCGTTGAAACCGACAGGGTCGAGCAAGAGACCCAGTACTTC	CSVETDRVEQETQYF
-	-	TRBJ2-1	TRBV7-9	TGTGCCAGCAGCTTAAGGGAGAGGCGTATTAATGAGCAGTTCTTC	CASSLRERRINEQFF
-	-	TRBJ1-1	TRBV4-1	TGCGCCAGCAGCCAAGACTGGTTCCGAGGGCAAGATAGTGCTTTCTTT	CASSQDWFRGQDSAFF
TRBD1	-	TRBJ1-2	TRBV14	TGTGCCAGCAGCCAAGAACAGGGGGCATGGTATGGCTACACCTTC	CASSQEQGAWYGYTF
-	-	TRBJ1-5	TRBV27	TGTGCCAGCAGTGGACAGTTCAATCAGCCCCAGCATTTT	CASSGQFNQPQHF
TRBD1	-	TRBJ1-1	TRBV27	TGTGCCAGCAGTTTAAGGGACAGGGTTCGAGCTTTCTTT	CASSLRDRVRAFF
TRBD1	-	TRBJ1-2	TRBV6-5	TGTGCCAGCAGTTACGAGACAGGGGGCTCTGGCTACACCTTC	CASSYETGGSGYTF
TRBD1	few	TRBJ1-5	TRBV7-9	TGTGCCAGCAGCCCCGGGACAGGAATAAGACACAATCAGCCCCAGCATTTT	CASSPGTGIRHNQPQHF
TRBD2	-	TRBJ2-3	TRBV7-2	TGTGCCAGCAGCTTAGCCCTAGCGGGAGCAGATACGCAGTATTTT	CASSLALAGADTQYF
TRBD1	once	TRBJ2-7	TRBV9	TGTGCCAGCAGCGTAGGGGACAGGGACTACGAGCAGTACTTC	CASSVGDRDYEQYF
-	many	TRBJ2-7	TRBV5-1	TGCGCCAGCAGCTTGGGGTCCCGGGAAGGCGAGCAGTACTTC	CASSLGSREGEQYF
TRBD1	once	TRBJ2-7	TRBV15	TGTGCCACCAGCAGAGATAGGGGGACAGTCTACGAGCAGTACTTC	CATSRDRGTVYEQYF